The 23 T cell receptor beta chains listed next were all sequenced from one sample in a study of shared clonotypes between healthy human individuals. TCRdb keeps only in-frame clones here, not all; method: immunoSEQ multiplex PCR. The sample holds a few million clones, 90% to 95% seen once. Sequencing was carried out using naive CD4+ T cells sorted from blood. Indicated subset: CD45RA+ positively selected. The receptors were gathered from a man younger than 35 in good health.

The chain carries TRBV19 and TRBJ1-1; D is unclear. V was trimmed by 7 bases and J by 0 bases, leaving 12 bases between them. Per germline, CDR1 LNHDA and CDR2 SQIVND (reference sequence). The CDR3 consists of 14 residues. Here the CDR3 DNA reads TGTGCCAGTAAGGGTCAGGATATGAACACTGAAGCTTTCTTT. It translates to CASKGQDMNTEAFF.

The rearrangement uses TRBV6-1 and TRBJ1-1; D is ambiguous. V was cut by 6 bases and J by 0 bases, with 8 bases left in between. This CDR3 is 13 amino acids long. Per germline, CDR1 MNHNS and CDR2 SASEGT. CDR3: CASRLDVNTEAFF. The CDR3 bases are TGTGCCAGCAGACTAGACGTGAACACTGAAGCTTTCTTT.

V and J are TRBV5-4 and TRBJ2-2; D not certain. Trimming pared 4 bases from V and 1 base from J, leaving 17 bases between. The CDR3 sequence is 17 residues long. CDR1 and CDR2 from the germline V gene are SGHNT and YYREEE (reference sequence). CDR3 DNA: TGTGCCAGCAGCCTTAACCGCGCAGGCCGGAACACCGGGGAGCTGTTTTTT. Protein sequence: CASSLNRAGRNTGELFF. The whole variable domain, filled in from reference TRBV5-4 and TRBJ2-2, reads ETGVTQSPTHLIKTRGQQVTLRCSSQSGHNTVSWYQQALGQGPQFIFQYYREEENGRGNFPPRFSGLQFPNYSSELNVNALELDDSALYLCASSLNRAGRNTGELFFGEGSRLTVL.

With regard to this clone: At the DNA level, this CDR3 is encoded by other sequences in the same sample as well. The V and J genes are TRBV7-9 and TRBJ1-1; the match to TRBD1 covers 10 bases. Unmatched junction bases numbered 3, after V lost 5 bases and J lost 3 bases. CDR1 and CDR2 (germline): SEHNR, FQNEAQ (reference sequence). The CDR3 has 14 amino acids. CDR3 bases: TGTGCCAGCAGCAGGGACAGGGGTGACACTGAAGCTTTCTTT. Translated, it gives CASSRDRGDTEAFF.

The rearrangement links TRBV7-8 to TRBJ2-1, with 9 positions matching TRBD1. Trimming at V came to 5 bases and at J to 8 bases, leaving 13 bases not matched to a gene. The CDR3 has 16 amino acids. The germline gives CDR1 SGHVS, CDR2 FQNEAQ. CDR3 bases: TGTGCCAGCAGCCACTCGTGGGACAGGGTGCTCGATGAGCAGTTCTTC. It is translated as CASSHSWDRVLDEQFF.

The V and J genes are TRBV11-2 and TRBJ1-2, with D unclear. The germline V gene encodes CDR1 SGHAT and CDR2 FQNNGV. The V and J ends lost 1 base and 4 bases respectively, with 10 bases between them. There are 14 residues in the CDR3. This CDR3 is CASSLVSHIYGYTF. The CDR3 DNA is TGTGCCAGCAGCTTAGTTAGTCATATCTATGGCTACACCTTC. The entire variable domain, with the rest obtained from reference TRBV11-2 and TRBJ1-2, is as follows: EAGVAQSPRYKIIEKRQSVAFWCNPISGHATLYWYQQILGQGPKLLIQFQNNGVVDDSQLPKDRFSAERLKGVDSTLKIQPAKLEDSAVYLCASSLVSHIYGYTFGSGTRLTVV.

The chain employs TRBV5-6 and TRBJ2-5, with D hard to call. Germline CDR1 reads SGHDT; CDR2 reads YYEEEE. V lost 4 bases and J 7 bases, leaving 14 bases between the germline ends. The CDR3 is made up of 13 amino acids. The DNA of the CDR3 is TGTGCCAGCAGCCCAGTCGTTTTGGGGACCCAGTACTTC. Amino acid sequence: CASSPVVLGTQYF.

V is TRBV2 and J is TRBJ2-7; no clear D gene. The CDR3 spans 12 residues. V was trimmed by 7 bases and J by 0 bases, leaving 7 bases between them. Germline assignment: CDR1 SNHLY and CDR2 FYNNEI. The CDR3 protein is CASNLYSYEQYF. The CDR3 DNA is TGTGCCAGCAACCTCTACTCCTACGAGCAGTACTTC.

The gene calls are TRBV19 and TRBJ1-1; the D is unclear. The germline gives CDR1 LNHDA, CDR2 SQIVND (reference sequence). Trimming left V 3 bases short and J 0 bases short, with 11 bases between. The CDR3 is made up of 15 amino acids. The CDR3 bases are TGTGCCAGTAGTATTGGGTACAGCCTGAACACTGAAGCTTTCTTT. This codes for CASSIGYSLNTEAFF.

The CDR3 coding sequence is TGTGCCAGCAGCTTAGCGGCTTTGGGACAGGGGGAGGCCGACTCCTACGAGCAGTACTTC. It specifies CASSLAALGQGEADSYEQYF. This rearrangement joins TRBV13 to TRBJ2-7, with 11 nucleotides matching TRBD1. The V gene's germline CDR1 is PRHDT and CDR2 FYEKMQ (reference sequence). V dropped 1 base and J dropped 0; count of bases not matched to a gene: 14. This CDR3 contains 20 residues.

V is TRBV7-2 and J is TRBJ2-7, with 9 bases identical to TRBD1. V dropped 5 bases and J dropped 5; count of bases not matched to a gene: 4. This CDR3 is 13 amino acids long. In germline, CDR1 is SGHTA, CDR2 FQGNSA. CDR3 in amino acids: CASSRTGVHEQYF. The DNA for the CDR3 is TGTGCCAGCAGCCGGACAGGGGTCCACGAGCAGTACTTC.

The chain recombines TRBV28 with TRBJ1-5; a weak D match, TRBD1 (5 bases). V was cut by 7 bases and J by 1 base, with 17 bases left in between. The CDR3 has 16 amino acids. In germline, CDR1 is MDHEN, CDR2 SYDVKM. DNA of the CDR3: TGTGCCAGCATCCCACTCCAACCAGGGAGCAATCAGCCCCAGCATTTT. Its protein is CASIPLQPGSNQPQHF. Full variable domain (outside the CDR3, taken from reference TRBV28 and TRBJ1-5): DVKVTQSSRYLVKRTGEKVFLECVQDMDHENMFWYRQDPGLGLRLIYFSYDVKMKEKGDIPEGYSVSREKKERFSLILESASTNQTSMYLCASIPLQPGSNQPQHFGDGTRLSIL.

The genes are TRBV19 and TRBJ2-7, with 10 nucleotides matching TRBD1. With 5 bases clipped from V and 5 bases from J, the junction kept 18 bases outside the gene matches. The CDR3 has 18 residues. Germline loops: CDR1 LNHDA, CDR2 SQIVND (reference sequence). CDR3 nucleotides: TGTGCCAGTAGTCCCCAGCTCCGTGGGCGACAGGGGGCAGACGAGCAGTACTTC. It specifies CASSPQLRGRQGADEQYF.

The J gene is TRBJ2-3, the V gene TRBV5-1; a weak D match, TRBD1 (6 bases). The CDR3 runs to 15 residues. CDR1 and CDR2 (germline): SGHRS, YFSETQ. V lost 2 bases and J 2 bases, leaving 12 bases between the germline ends. The CDR3 region is CASSLPGQPTDTQYF. The CDR3 nucleotides read TGCGCCAGCAGCTTACCGGGACAACCCACAGATACGCAGTATTTT.

The chain joins TRBV9 to TRBJ2-1; the D is unclear. The V end lost 2 bases, the J end lost 6 bases, and 9 bases lay between the germline ends. The CDR3 has 13 amino acids. Per the germline V gene, CDR1 is SGDLS and CDR2 is YYNGEE. The CDR3 DNA is TGTGCCAGCAGCGTTGAAGGCACCAATGAGCAGTTCTTC. Its protein product is CASSVEGTNEQFF.

A remark on this clone: Relative to the germline gene, one junction end is altered; a read error may explain this. The chain carries TRBV5-4 and TRBJ2-7, with D possibly matching TRBD1 (5 bases). The V gene's germline CDR1 is SGHNT and CDR2 YYREEE (reference sequence). There are 14 residues in the CDR3. CDR3 in DNA: TGTGTCAGCAGCTTGGATCAGGGTTCCTACGAGCAGTACTTC. Its protein product is CVSSLDQGSYEQYF. The entire variable domain, with the rest obtained from reference TRBV5-4 and TRBJ2-7, is as follows: ETGVTQSPTHLIKTRGQQVTLRCSSQSGHNTVSWYQQALGQGPQFIFQYYREEENGRGNFPPRFSGLQFPNYSSELNVNALELDDSALYLCVSSLDQGSYEQYFGPGTRLTVT.

On this clone itself: Its ends do not fully match the called genes, so a read error is possible. The J gene is TRBJ2-3, the V gene TRBV2, with TRBD2 matching over 11 bases. CDR1 SNHLY and CDR2 FYNNEI come from the germline V gene. The CDR3 is 11 amino acids. As DNA, the CDR3 is TGTGCCAGCAGTGAGGTAGCGGGGGGGCATTTT. It yields the protein CASSEVAGGHF.

The chain employs TRBV7-2 and TRBJ2-7; 7 bases match TRBD1. The germline V gene encodes CDR1 SGHTA and CDR2 FQGNSA. CDR3 size: 16 residues. With V trimmed by 5 bases and J by 0 bases, 10 bases remained unmatched. The DNA for the CDR3 is TGTGCCAGCAGCGATCTCCGGGACAGACGCTCCTACGAGCAGTACTTC. It is translated as CASSDLRDRRSYEQYF.

This clone has only one observation. This chain connects TRBV6-5 to TRBJ2-1, with 11 bases that match TRBD2. Germline trimming cut 6 bases from V and 9 bases from J; bases unmatched to any gene: 7. This CDR3 spans 14 amino acids. Germline CDR1 MNHEY, CDR2 SVGAGI. CDR3 amino acids: CASRLAGGASEQFF. The DNA for the CDR3 is TGTGCCAGCAGGCTAGCGGGGGGAGCTTCTGAGCAGTTCTTC.

This chain connects TRBV28 to TRBJ1-5; maybe TRBD1 (5 bases). The CDR3 is 15 residues long. V shed 4 bases and J shed 7 bases, with 17 bases lying between them. The germline V gene has CDR1 MDHEN and CDR2 SYDVKM. CDR3 DNA sequence: TGTGCCAGCAGTTCCCCGGACACTGCGGGGCAGCCCCAGCATTTT. This codes for CASSSPDTAGQPQHF.

V gene TRBV4-2 combines with J gene TRBJ2-2; weak D call: TRBD2 (7 bases). Germline-derived CDR1 and CDR2 are LGHNA and YNFKEQ. The germline V and J ends were trimmed by 6 bases and 3 bases, with 20 bases remaining between them. This CDR3 comprises 17 residues. CDR3 in amino acids: CASSRQDLGGDTGELFF. In DNA form, the CDR3 reads TGTGCCAGCAGTCGCCAAGATTTAGGGGGGGACACCGGGGAGCTGTTTTTT.

The V and J genes are TRBV6-1 and TRBJ1-1; 9 positions agree with TRBD1. V trimming: 4 bases; J trimming: 4 bases; junction bases outside the gene matches: 4. From germline, CDR1 is MNHNS and CDR2 SASEGT. This CDR3 has 14 amino acids. As DNA, the CDR3 is TGTGCCAGCAGTGGACAGGGGGGTAGCACTGAAGCTTTCTTT. Amino acids: CASSGQGGSTEAFF.

The chain is built from TRBV19 and TRBJ2-1; 10 bases fit TRBD2. This CDR3 has 12 amino acids. Per germline, CDR1 LNHDA and CDR2 SQIVND (reference sequence). The V and J ends lost 10 bases and 7 bases, in that order; junction bases with no gene match: 4. CDR3 loop: CATGAGGNEQFF. The CDR3 DNA reads TGTGCCACAGGAGCGGGAGGGAATGAGCAGTTCTTC.